This T cell receptor beta chain was sequenced for a study of blood T cell repertoires in COVID-19. This table comes from immunoSEQ multiplex PCR, and its TCRdb copy is limited to in-frame clones, with some not included. The sample contains 50,000 to 60,000 clones, roughly 90% of which appear only once. Trimming took 1 base from V and 6 from J; bases not matched to a gene: 1. The CDR3 has 14 amino acids. Germline assignment: CDR1 SGHTA and CDR2 FQGNSA. The sample comprised peripheral blood. V is TRBV7-2 and J is TRBJ2-2, with TRBD1 matching 8 bases. This sequence originates from an elderly woman with acute or convalescent COVID-19. As DNA, the CDR3 is TGTGCCAGCAGCTTAGTACAGGGGGCCGGGGAGCTGTTTTTT. It translates to CASSLVQGAGELFF. The variable domain in full, completed from reference TRBV7-2 and TRBJ2-2, reads GAGVSQSPSNKVTEKGKDVELRCDPISGHTALYWYRQSLGQGLEFLIYFQGNSAPDKSGLPSDRFSAERTGGSVSTLTIQRTQQEDSAVYLCASSLVQGAGELFFGEGSRLTVL.